A selection of T cell receptor beta chains follows, all from one sample in a study of Ad26.COV2.S vaccination and SARS-CoV-2 variants. Here immunoSEQ multiplex PCR was the method, and the copy in TCRdb shows in-frame clones only, minus some. The profile shows almost 400,000 clones, about 91% of them singletons. The sample here was peripheral blood, taken in a trial of Ad26.COV2.S vaccine versus placebo. The receptor source for this set is a person between 18 and 65 years old who received the Ad26.COV2.S COVID-19 vaccine or a placebo. Both conserved end residues are part of each CDR3. D genes are given only for firm matches. Clone size is stated in some rows and not others, as once, few, many or a class when expanded.

j_call,v_call,clone_size,d_call,cdr3_nt,cdr3_aa
TRBJ2-5,TRBV30,few,.,TGTGCCTGGAGTTTTAGCCGCGTCCAAGAGACCCAGTACTTC,CAWSFSRVQETQYF
TRBJ1-4,TRBV3-1/TRBV3-2,.,TRBD1,TGTGCCAGCATGGGTGACAGGGCTGAAAAACTGTTTTTT,CASMGDRAEKLFF
TRBJ1-2,TRBV9,.,.,TGTGCCAGCAGCGTAGATGTGAGCGGCAACTATGGCTACACCTTC,CASSVDVSGNYGYTF
TRBJ1-5,TRBV28,.,.,TGTGCCGTACGAAGACAGAGCAATCAGCCCCAGCATTTT,CAVRRQSNQPQHF
TRBJ2-1,TRBV2,.,TRBD2,TGTGCCAGCAGTGAATCCCCCCCCCTAGCGGGAACCTCCTACAATGAGCAGTTCTTC,CASSESPPLAGTSYNEQFF
TRBJ2-1,TRBV3-1/TRBV3-2,.,TRBD2,TGTGCCAGCAGCTCTCGGGGAGCGGGAGGGACCTACAATGAGCAGTTCTTC,CASSSRGAGGTYNEQFF
TRBJ2-2,TRBV5-8,.,TRBD1,TGTGCCAGCAGCTTGTTACCCGGGACAGCTACCGGGGAGCTGTTTTTT,CASSLLPGTATGELFF
TRBJ1-5,TRBV28,few,.,TGTGCCAGCAGTTTGTGGCGGAATCAGCCCCAGCATTTT,CASSLWRNQPQHF
TRBJ2-7,TRBV6-5,.,.,TGTGCCAGCGGGCCAAGCTCCTACGAGCAGTACTTC,CASGPSSYEQYF
TRBJ2-7,TRBV4-1,.,TRBD2,TGCGCCAGCAGCCAAAATTGGGCCCGGGTCTCGGGAGGTCTGACCTCCTACGAGCAGTACTTC,CASSQNWARVSGGLTSYEQYF
TRBJ1-2,TRBV2,.,TRBD1,TGTGCCAGCAGTGGGACAGGGCGGCACTATGGCTACACCTTC,CASSGTGRHYGYTF
TRBJ2-5,TRBV6-6,.,TRBD1,TGTGCCAGCAGTCATATTACAGGGGAAGAGACCCAGTACTTC,CASSHITGEETQYF
TRBJ1-5,TRBV2,few,.,TGTGCCAGCAGTGAATATTTATCGGAGTGGGCGCGGGATCAGCCCCAGCATTTT,CASSEYLSEWARDQPQHF
TRBJ2-1,TRBV2,.,.,TGTGCCAGCAACGGGGACGACAGGGGGTATAGCGGGACCTTGAATGAGCAGTTCTTC,CASNGDDRGYSGTLNEQFF
TRBJ2-3,TRBV6-2/TRBV6-3,.,.,TGTGCCAGCAGTTACTCTCGGGCTAGCGCGACAGATACGCAGTATTTT,CASSYSRASATDTQYF
TRBJ2-1,TRBV11-1,.,.,TGTGCCAGCAGCTTAGTGGGTAGTTATGGTGAGCAGTTCTTC,CASSLVGSYGEQFF
TRBJ1-3,TRBV19,.,.,TGTGCCAGTAGTATAGACCCCCCCGCGGTGGCTGGAAACACCATATATTTT,CASSIDPPAVAGNTIYF
TRBJ2-7,TRBV28,.,.,TGTGCCAGCAGGGGTAGGGTTGCCTCCGAGCAGTACTTC,CASRGRVASEQYF
TRBJ1-5,TRBV6-2/TRBV6-3,few,.,TGTGCCAGCAGTCTCTTAGGCGTCAATCAGCCCCAGCATTTT,CASSLLGVNQPQHF
TRBJ1-2,TRBV7-8,.,TRBD1,TGTGCCAGCAGCTCCGACAGGGGCCAAGGCTACACCTTC,CASSSDRGQGYTF
TRBJ1-1,TRBV29-1,.,.,TGCAGCGTCACCCTAGGGACCTTCGAAGCTTTCTTT,CSVTLGTFEAFF
TRBJ2-1,TRBV7-9,.,TRBD1,TGTGCCAGCAGCTCCGGGACAGGGCTGAAAGAGCAGTTCTTC,CASSSGTGLKEQFF